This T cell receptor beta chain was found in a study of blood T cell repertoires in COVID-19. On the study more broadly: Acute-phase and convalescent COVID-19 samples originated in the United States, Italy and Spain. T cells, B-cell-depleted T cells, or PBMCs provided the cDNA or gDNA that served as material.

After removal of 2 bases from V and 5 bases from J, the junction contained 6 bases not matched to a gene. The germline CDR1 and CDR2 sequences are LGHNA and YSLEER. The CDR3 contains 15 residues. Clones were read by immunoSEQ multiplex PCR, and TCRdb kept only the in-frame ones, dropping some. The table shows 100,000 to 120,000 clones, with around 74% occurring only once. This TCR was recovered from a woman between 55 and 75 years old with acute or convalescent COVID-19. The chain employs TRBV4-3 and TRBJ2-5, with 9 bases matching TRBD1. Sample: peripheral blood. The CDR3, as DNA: TGCGCCAGCAGCCAACGTACAGGGGGCGGGGAGACCCAGTACTTC. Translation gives CASSQRTGGGETQYF.